Listed here are 22 T cell receptor beta chains from one sample, sequenced in a study of cytomegalovirus exposure and HLA in healthy donors. PCR was performed using 60 Vbeta and 13 Jbeta primers. Some clones are missing from TCRdb's copy, which holds only in-frame ones; the method was immunoSEQ multiplex PCR. The data hold more than 70,000 clones, with around 77% observed a single time. Sequenced sample: PBMCs. Receptors were obtained from a boy younger than 18 in good health and CMV-seronegative.

The chain links TRBV4-2 to TRBJ2-1, with TRBD2 identical over 7 bases. The CDR3 is 16 residues long. With 0 bases clipped from V and 9 bases from J, the junction kept 11 bases outside the gene matches. Germline V gene lookup returns CDR1 LGHNA and CDR2 YNFKEQ. The CDR3 DNA sequence: TGTGCCAGCAGCCAAGATCGGGCGGGAGAGAAGGGTGAGCAGTTCTTC. Residues: CASSQDRAGEKGEQFF.

The chain employs TRBV4-3 and TRBJ2-7; 12 bases are a match to TRBD2. With V trimmed by 0 bases and J by 2 bases, 2 bases remained unmatched. CDR3 length: 16 amino acids. Germline values: CDR1 LGHNA, CDR2 YSLEER. CDR3 sequence (DNA): TGCGCCAGCAGCCAAGAGGGACTAGCGGGTCCCTACGAGCAGTACTTC. Protein sequence: CASSQEGLAGPYEQYF.

The DNA for the CDR3 is TGCAGCGCTGGGACAGGGGACTCCTACGAGCAGTACTTC. This translates into CSAGTGDSYEQYF. The rearrangement links TRBV29-1 to TRBJ2-7; 10 bases are shared with TRBD1. This CDR3 is built from 13 residues. V lost 7 bases to trimming and J lost 0 bases; unmatched junction nucleotides: 3. Germline CDR1 is SQVTM and CDR2 is ANQGSEA.

The CDR3 nucleotides read TGCGCCAGCAGCCAATTTAGCGGGGGGGTAAGCTCCTACAATGAGCAGTTCTTC. Amino acid sequence: CASSQFSGGVSSYNEQFF. The chain couples TRBV4-1 to TRBJ2-1; 11 bases agree with TRBD2. CDR3 length: 18 amino acids. V was clipped by 2 bases and J by 0 bases; unmatched bases: 6. Germline loops: CDR1 MGHRA, CDR2 YSYEKL.

The chain carries TRBV7-3 and TRBJ2-1; D ambiguous. Between the trimmed V and J ends, which lost 0 bases and 7 bases, there was a span of 7 bases. The germline gives CDR1 SGHTA, CDR2 FQGTGA. The CDR3 totals 13 residues. CDR3 amino acids: CASSLTSMNEQFF. The CDR3 nucleotides read TGTGCCAGCAGCTTAACGTCCATGAATGAGCAGTTCTTC.

CDR3 coding DNA: TGCGCCAGCAGCCCGAGCTACAGGGGTTATGGCTACACCTTC. Protein: CASSPSYRGYGYTF. The genes are TRBV5-1 and TRBJ1-2, with TRBD1 matching 7 bases. This CDR3 has 14 amino acids. Germline V gene sequence: CDR1 SGHRS, CDR2 YFSETQ. Losses at the gene ends were 4 bases for V and 5 bases for J; bases not matched to a gene: 8. Full variable domain (outside the CDR3, taken from reference TRBV5-1 and TRBJ1-2): KAGVTQTPRYLIKTRGQQVTLSCSPISGHRSVSWYQQTPGQGLQFLFEYFSETQRNKGNFPGRFSGRQFSNSRSEMNVSTLELGDSALYLCASSPSYRGYGYTFGSGTRLTVV.

The chain carries TRBV6-4 and TRBJ2-3; 14 bases fit TRBD2. CDR3 length: 15 amino acids. V gave up 4 bases and J gave up 6 bases; unmatched junction bases: 3. Germline assignment: CDR1 MRHNA and CDR2 SNTAGT. CDR3 nucleotide sequence: TGTGCCAGCAGTGTCGGGACTAGCGGGGGCGATACGCAGTATTTT. It is translated as CASSVGTSGGDTQYF.

The chain recombines TRBV28 with TRBJ1-2; 8 bases line up with TRBD1. V was clipped by 3 bases and J by 4 bases; unmatched bases: 10. CDR1 and CDR2 from the germline V gene are MDHEN and SYDVKM. CDR3 length: 16 residues. CDR3 amino acids: CASSFRDRSVVYGYTF. The CDR3 nucleotides are TGTGCCAGCAGTTTCCGGGACAGGTCCGTCGTCTATGGCTACACCTTC.

This clone came up once. This chain links TRBV7-9 with TRBJ1-4, with D hard to call. The CDR3 is 15 amino acids. Trimming took off 3 bases at V and 7 bases at J, with 15 bases between the two ends. Germline CDR1 SEHNR, CDR2 FQNEAQ (reference sequence). CDR3 nucleotide sequence: TGTGCCAGCAGCTTGATAGCCGTCGGAGGTGAAAAACTGTTTTTT. Translating it yields CASSLIAVGGEKLFF.

This rearrangement joins TRBV25-1 to TRBJ1-6; the D gene is possibly TRBD1 (5 bases). This CDR3 has 12 residues. V was pared by 8 bases and J by 9 bases, with 11 bases between. Looked up from germline, CDR1 is MGHDK and CDR2 is SYGVNS. CDR3 nucleotide sequence: TGTGCCAGCGGAGCCGGGGGTTCACCCCTCCACTTT. Translation gives CASGAGGSPLHF.

The count of this clone is one. CDR3 protein: CASSPGTINEQFF. As DNA, the CDR3 is TGTGCCAGTAGTCCCGGGACTATAAACGAGCAGTTCTTC. The chain carries TRBV19 and TRBJ2-1; 7 positions agree with TRBD2. Germline V gives CDR1 LNHDA, CDR2 SQIVND (reference sequence). The CDR3 has 13 amino acids. The V segment lost 5 bases and the J segment 10 bases; nucleotides outside the gene matches: 8.

The CDR3 bases are TGTGCCAGCAGCCAGAAAAACACTGAAGCTTTCTTT. It codes for CASSQKNTEAFF. V usage is TRBV5-4 and J usage is TRBJ1-1; D is unclear. The CDR3 covers 12 residues. Germline V gene sequence: CDR1 SGHNT, CDR2 YYREEE (reference sequence). Trimming took off 4 bases at V and 2 bases at J, with 6 bases between the two ends.

The chain recombines TRBV15 with TRBJ1-3, with D unresolved. Deletions cut 0 bases from V and 1 base from J, with 4 bases between. Germline CDR1 is LNHNV and CDR2 is YYDKDF (reference sequence). This CDR3 region has 14 residues. The DNA for the CDR3 is TGTGCCACCAGCAGAGATCCATCTGGAAACACCATATATTTT. It encodes CATSRDPSGNTIYF.

The V gene is TRBV9, the J gene TRBJ1-2; D ambiguous. This CDR3 spans 13 amino acids. Germline V gene sequence: CDR1 SGDLS, CDR2 YYNGEE. Trimming stripped 3 bases from V and 0 bases from J, with 6 bases between. CDR3 region: CASSGRSNYGYTF. In DNA, the CDR3 is TGTGCCAGCAGCGGTCGTTCTAACTATGGCTACACCTTC.

The chain recombines TRBV9 with TRBJ1-1; no clear D. The V gene's germline CDR1 is SGDLS and CDR2 YYNGEE. The V gene lost 3 bases and the J gene lost 6 bases, with 12 bases spanning the gap. The CDR3 has 13 amino acids. The CDR3 sequence is CASSDDMHSEAFF. CDR3 DNA sequence: TGTGCCAGCAGCGACGACATGCATTCTGAAGCTTTCTTT.

The V call is TRBV7-2, the J call TRBJ2-1, with 7 nucleotides matching TRBD2. Germline loops: CDR1 SGHTA, CDR2 FQGNSA. V was clipped by 1 base and J by 4 bases; unmatched bases: 7. The CDR3 contains 16 residues. The CDR3 protein is CASSLVASGSYNEQFF. CDR3 coding DNA: TGTGCCAGCAGCTTAGTGGCTAGCGGTTCATACAATGAGCAGTTCTTC.

The sample holds a few counts of this clone. CDR3: CASSERDNEQFF. Written as DNA, the CDR3 is TGTGCCAGCAGTGAGCGGGACAATGAGCAGTTCTTC. The chain employs TRBV6-4 and TRBJ2-1; D is perhaps TRBD2 (5 bases). This CDR3 comprises 12 residues. Germline V gives CDR1 MRHNA, CDR2 SNTAGT. The V end was cut by 3 bases, the J end by 5 bases, with 5 bases between.

The CDR3 reads CASSVEGLGQPQHF. In DNA, the CDR3 is TGTGCCAGCAGCGTAGAGGGGTTGGGGCAGCCCCAGCATTTT. The rearrangement joins TRBV9 to TRBJ1-5; D might be TRBD1 (5 bases). The CDR3 contains 14 residues. Trimming took 0 bases from V and 7 from J, leaving 11 bases between them. CDR1 SGDLS and CDR2 YYNGEE come from the germline V gene.

This clone has more than one count but fewer than ten. J is TRBJ1-2 and V is TRBV4-1, with D possibly TRBD1 on 6 matching bases. The V end was cut by 3 bases, the J end by 5 bases, with 10 bases between. Germline V gene sequence: CDR1 MGHRA, CDR2 YSYEKL. The length of the CDR3 is 13 residues. The CDR3 DNA follows: TGCGCCAGCAGCCACGCAGGGGCTTATGGCTACACCTTC. Its protein product is CASSHAGAYGYTF.

The V and J genes are TRBV5-1 and TRBJ1-1; D not resolved. V lost 0 bases and J lost 0, with 6 bases in between. This CDR3 is built from 14 residues. Germline-derived CDR1 and CDR2 are SGHRS and YFSETQ. The CDR3 protein is CASSLGGMNTEAFF. CDR3 sequence (DNA): TGCGCCAGCAGCTTGGGCGGGATGAACACTGAAGCTTTCTTT.

The V call is TRBV5-1, the J call TRBJ2-5; a weak D match, TRBD2 (6 bases). This CDR3 comprises 13 residues. Trimming stripped 5 bases from V and 5 bases from J, with 13 bases between. In germline, CDR1 is SGHRS, CDR2 YFSETQ. The CDR3 coding sequence is TGCGCCAGCAGGCCAGCGGGTCGCGAGACCCAGTACTTC. Its protein is CASRPAGRETQYF.

This chain connects TRBV4-1 to TRBJ2-1; 13 nucleotides match TRBD2. Per the germline V gene, CDR1 is MGHRA and CDR2 is YSYEKL. The trim removed 2 bases at V and 4 bases at J, leaving 8 bases unmatched. The CDR3 covers 18 residues. The CDR3 sequence is CASSQLELAGGPYNEQFF. The CDR3 DNA sequence: TGCGCCAGCAGCCAACTGGAACTAGCGGGGGGGCCTTACAATGAGCAGTTCTTC.